A selection of T cell receptor beta chains follows, all from one sample in a study of OX40 agonist ivuxolimab in advanced cancers. The method was immunoSEQ multiplex PCR; TCRdb's version includes in-frame clones alone and lacks a portion of them. This table has tens of thousands of clones, 85% to 90% appearing once. The specimen comprised CD4+ or CD8+ T cells sorted from blood, sampled in a trial of the OX40 agonist ivuxolimab. These receptors originate from an adult with an advanced solid tumor such as melanoma, head and neck, liver or kidney cancer. CDR3s include the opening cysteine and the closing phenylalanine or tryptophan. Each record gives: clone size, J gene, V gene, D gene, CDR3 protein, CDR3 DNA. D genes are given only for firm matches. Not all rows give a size; the values are once, few, many and, for expanded clones, a class.

>medium-sized|TRBJ2-5|TRBV7-6|NA
CASSLSGETQYF
TGTGCCAGCAGCTTATCCGGGGAGACCCAGTACTTC
>NA|TRBJ1-1|TRBV19|NA
CASNQGAYTEAFF
TGTGCCAGTAACCAGGGTGCGTACACTGAAGCTTTCTTT
>few|TRBJ2-3|TRBV15|NA
CATSRDRGYTQYF
TGTGCCACCAGCAGAGACCGGGGATATACGCAGTATTTT
>NA|TRBJ2-7|TRBV5-1|NA
CASSLAQGRSRQYF
TGCGCCAGCAGCTTGGCCCAGGGACGCTCCAGACAGTACTTC
>NA|TRBJ1-3|TRBV2|NA
CASSELQGAGNTIYF
TGTGCCAGCAGTGAACTGCAGGGTGCTGGAAACACCATATATTTT
>once|TRBJ2-1|TRBV29-1|NA
CSVAGGSSKDNEQFF
TGCAGCGTTGCCGGGGGCTCCTCGAAGGACAATGAGCAGTTCTTC
>NA|TRBJ2-5|TRBV2|NA
CASGYLETQYF
TGTGCCAGCGGTTATTTGGAGACCCAGTACTTC
>NA|TRBJ2-2|TRBV18|TRBD1
CASSPGQGPGELFF
TGTGCCAGCTCACCCGGACAGGGACCCGGGGAGCTGTTTTTT
>NA|TRBJ2-5|TRBV7-2|TRBD2
CASSLASRAGGSAQETQYF
TGTGCCAGCAGCTTAGCGTCCCGGGCGGGAGGGTCGGCTCAAGAGACCCAGTACTTC
>NA|TRBJ2-1|TRBV9|NA
CASSVQGSSYNEQFF
TGTGCCAGCAGCGTACAGGGGAGCTCCTACAATGAGCAGTTCTTC
>once|TRBJ2-5|TRBV5-1|NA
CATSSGGLVQETQYF
TGCGCCACCTCAAGTGGGGGGCTAGTCCAAGAGACCCAGTACTTC
>NA|TRBJ1-6|TRBV28|NA
CASSLLGQNNSPLHF
TGTGCCAGCAGTTTATTGGGACAAAATAATTCACCCCTCCACTTT
>once|TRBJ1-1|TRBV7-9|NA
CASRPLPQGSTEAFF
TGTGCCAGCAGGCCTCTGCCGCAGGGTAGCACTGAAGCTTTCTTT
>once|TRBJ1-3|TRBV28|NA
CASSLRQLNTIYF
TGTGCCAGCAGTTTAAGGCAGCTAAACACCATATATTTT
>few|TRBJ2-7|TRBV5-4|NA
CASSLGAVSSYEQYF
TGTGCCAGCAGCTTGGGAGCGGTCAGTTCCTACGAGCAGTACTTC
>NA|TRBJ1-3|TRBV18|NA
CASSPRGNTIYF
TGTGCCAGCTCACCACGGGGAAACACCATATATTTT
>few|TRBJ1-1|TRBV30|NA
CARLVGGTEAFF
TGTGCCCGCCTCGTAGGGGGCACTGAAGCTTTCTTT
>NA|TRBJ2-1|TRBV7-3|NA
CASSLGDSGEQFF
TGTGCCAGCAGCTTAGGTGACTCGGGTGAGCAGTTCTTC
>few|TRBJ2-1|TRBV4-3|NA
CASSQDPLQNNEQFF
TGCGCCAGCAGCCAAGATCCCTTACAGAACAATGAGCAGTTCTTC
>NA|TRBJ2-6|TRBV28|NA
CASSWGAGANVLTF
TGTGCCAGCAGTTGGGGCGCTGGGGCCAACGTCCTGACTTTC
>NA|TRBJ2-7|TRBV7-8|NA
CASSLAREVHEQYF
TGTGCCAGCAGCTTAGCGCGTGAGGTCCACGAGCAGTACTTC
>NA|TRBJ1-4|TRBV15|TRBD1
CATSRRKQGINEKLFF
TGTGCCACCAGCAGAAGGAAACAGGGGATTAATGAAAAACTGTTTTTT
>NA|TRBJ2-1|TRBV2|NA
CASSDFYNEQFF
TGTGCCAGCAGTGATTTTTACAATGAGCAGTTCTTC
>NA|TRBJ2-6|TRBV7-9|TRBD1
CASSRGQGASGANVLTF
TGTGCCAGCAGCCGGGGACAGGGGGCTTCTGGGGCCAACGTCCTGACTTTC
>NA|TRBJ2-4|TRBV19|NA
CASSISLGGSLRAKNIQYF
TGTGCCAGTAGTATATCTTTAGGCGGCAGCTTAAGAGCCAAAAACATTCAGTACTTC
>NA|TRBJ1-1|TRBV30|NA
CAWTEGITEAFF
TGTGCCTGGACAGAGGGTATCACTGAAGCTTTCTTT
>NA|TRBJ2-5|TRBV6-4|NA
CASSGGPGETQYF
TGTGCCAGCAGTGGGGGGCCAGGGGAGACCCAGTACTTC
>NA|TRBJ2-2|TRBV7-9|TRBD1
CASRPGGTGELFF
TGTGCCAGCAGACCAGGGGGCACCGGGGAGCTGTTTTTT
>NA|TRBJ2-3|TRBV19|TRBD2
CASSTGLAGSTDTQYF
TGTGCCAGTAGTACCGGACTAGCGGGTAGCACAGATACGCAGTATTTT
>NA|TRBJ2-3|TRBV6-1|NA
CASLPGYFTDTQYF
TGTGCCAGCCTTCCAGGGTACTTCACAGATACGCAGTATTTT
>once|TRBJ2-7|TRBV11-2|NA
CASSYQYEQYF
TGTGCCAGCAGCTACCAATACGAGCAGTACTTC
>once|TRBJ2-6|TRBV14|NA
CASSQGVGSSGANVLTF
TGTGCCAGCAGCCAAGGGGTGGGTAGCTCTGGGGCCAACGTCCTGACTTTC
>NA|TRBJ2-3|TRBV11-3|NA
CASSLDLAGYGTDTQYF
TGTGCCAGCAGCTTAGATCTTGCGGGGTACGGCACAGATACGCAGTATTTT
>NA|TRBJ2-7|TRBV6-5|TRBD1
CASSFSTGVQYF
TGTGCCAGCAGTTTTTCAACAGGGGTCCAGTACTTC
>NA|TRBJ2-5|TRBV11-1|NA
CASSLEGVSETQYF
TGTGCCAGCAGCTTAGAGGGGGTATCTGAGACCCAGTACTTC
>NA|TRBJ2-7|TRBV18|NA
CASSPGTQYEQYF
TGTGCCAGCTCCCCCGGGACCCAATACGAGCAGTACTTC
>few|TRBJ1-1|TRBV28|NA
CASHPLGKDTEAFF
TGTGCCAGCCACCCTTTGGGTAAGGACACTGAAGCTTTCTTT
>NA|TRBJ2-7|TRBV27|TRBD2
CASSRLAGGPLSQEQYF
TGTGCCAGCAGTCGTCTAGCGGGAGGGCCTTTGTCGCAGGAGCAGTACTTC
>NA|TRBJ2-1|TRBV11-1|TRBD2
CASSFEAGGPYEQFF
TGTGCCAGCAGCTTTGAAGCGGGGGGGCCCTATGAGCAGTTCTTC
>few|TRBJ1-1|TRBV18|TRBD1
CASSPGTGGPMNTEAFF
TGTGCCAGCTCACCGGGGACAGGGGGCCCGATGAACACTGAAGCTTTCTTT